These 23 T cell receptor beta chains were all obtained from the same sample, sequenced in a study of early T cells in non-severe SARS-CoV-2 infection. In TCRdb, the 5' RACE reads were re-called with MiXCR into one record per CDR3 protein. The table lists roughly 33,000 distinct CDR3 sequences, roughly 6% of them singletons. Sequenced material: whole blood. These receptors came from an adult who was a healthcare worker with PCR-confirmed SARS-CoV-2 infection or an uninfected control (not recorded which).

This clonotype was found a few times. The chain uses TRBV5-1 and TRBJ1-5, with D maybe TRBD1 (5 bases). The CDR3 runs 15 residues. Trimming removed 4 bases at V and 0 bases at J, with 11 bases between. Germline assignment: CDR1 SGHRS and CDR2 YFSETQ. The CDR3 loop reads CASSATEFSNQPQHF. CDR3 DNA: TGCGCCAGCAGCGCGACAGAGTTTAGCAATCAGCCCCAGCATTTT.

This clonotype was observed at least ten times. The rearrangement links TRBV29-1 to TRBJ2-3, with D perhaps matching TRBD2 (6 bases). Between the trimmed V and J ends, which lost 4 bases and 1 base, there was a span of 18 bases. CDR1 and CDR2 (germline): SQVTM, ANQGSEA. This CDR3 is built from 16 residues. The CDR3 DNA follows: TGCAGCGTTGGACTCCCCCGGGAGCGGGGCACAGATACGCAGTATTTT. The encoded protein is CSVGLPRERGTDTQYF.

This clonotype was counted ten times or more. The chain uses TRBV7-2 and TRBJ2-3, with TRBD2 matching 14 bases. The CDR3 totals 19 residues. After removal of 3 bases from V and 4 bases from J, the junction contained 12 bases not matched to a gene. CDR1 is SGHTA, CDR2 FQGNSA, per germline. CDR3 amino acids: CASSFTGTSGSIPADTQYF. Here the CDR3 DNA reads TGTGCCAGCAGCTTTACCGGGACTAGCGGGAGCATCCCCGCAGATACGCAGTATTTT.

This clonotype was seen a few times. The V gene is TRBV7-9, the J gene TRBJ2-3; D uncertain. Germline V gene sequence: CDR1 SEHNR, CDR2 FQNEAQ (reference sequence). The CDR3 is 11 amino acids. V gave up 1 base and J gave up 9 bases, with 5 bases separating them. CDR3 loop: CASSLVKTQYF. CDR3 nucleotide sequence: TGTGCCAGCAGCTTAGTTAAAACGCAGTATTTT. Full variable domain (remainder filled in from reference TRBV7-9 and TRBJ2-3): DTGVSQNPRHKITKRGQNVTFRCDPISEHNRLYWYRQTLGQGPEFLTYFQNEAQLEKSRLLSDRFSAERPKGSFSTLEIQRTEQGDSAMYLCASSLVKTQYFGPGTRLTVL.

This clonotype occurred many times. V is TRBV3-1 and J is TRBJ2-7, with D hard to call. Trimming took off 4 bases at V and 0 bases at J, with 13 bases between the two ends. The CDR3 consists of 15 residues. Germline CDR1 LGHDT, CDR2 YNNKEL (reference sequence). The CDR3 sequence is CASSLNPPSSYEQYF. DNA for the CDR3: TGTGCCAGCAGCCTAAATCCACCCAGCTCCTACGAGCAGTACTTC.

This clonotype was recorded at least ten times. This rearrangement joins TRBV20-1 to TRBJ1-6, with D maybe TRBD1 (5 bases). This CDR3 spans 12 amino acids. Germline loops: CDR1 DFQATT, CDR2 SNEGSKA (reference sequence). V gave up 4 bases and J gave up 9 bases, with 10 bases separating them. The CDR3 nucleotides read TGCAGTGCTAAGGGGTCTCTTTCACCCCTCCACTTT. Encoded protein: CSAKGSLSPLHF.

This clonotype was seen repeatedly, ten times or more. J is TRBJ2-1 and V is TRBV10-3, with D perhaps matching TRBD1 (6 bases). This CDR3 contains 13 residues. The germline V gene encodes CDR1 ENHRY and CDR2 SYGVKD. Trimming left V 10 bases short and J 7 bases short, with 17 bases between. DNA for the CDR3: TGTGCCACCGAGACCAGGGGCGCAAATGAGCAGTTCTTC. Translating it yields CATETRGANEQFF.

Many counts were recorded for this clonotype. The rearrangement links TRBV5-1 to TRBJ2-6; TRBD1 aligns across 9 bases. Per germline, CDR1 SGHRS and CDR2 YFSETQ. The CDR3 contains 15 residues. J gave up 3 bases and V 6 bases, and 4 bases lay outside the gene matches. In nucleotides, the CDR3 is TGCGCCAGCACAACAGGGGGCTTTGGGGCCAACGTCCTGACTTTC. Protein: CASTTGGFGANVLTF.

This clonotype was seen at least ten times. The genes are TRBV6-6 and TRBJ1-4; D remains unclear. Germline loops: CDR1 MNHNY, CDR2 SVGAGI (reference sequence). The V gene lost 2 bases and the J gene lost 4 bases, with 5 bases spanning the gap. CDR3 size: 13 residues. The DNA for the CDR3 is TGTGCCAGCAGTTACCAGGATAATGAAAAACTGTTTTTT. Protein sequence: CASSYQDNEKLFF.

The chain has TRBV2 and TRBJ2-4, with no clear D. The V end lost 6 bases, the J end lost 15 bases, and 18 bases lay between the germline ends. This CDR3 has 12 residues. The germline V gene encodes CDR1 SNHLY and CDR2 FYNNEI. CDR3 nucleotides: TGTGCCAGCAGACCCGACACCCCTAAGCGGTACTTC. Translating gives CASRPDTPKRYF.

This clonotype appeared many times. This chain links TRBV7-2 with TRBJ2-1; no clear D gene. CDR3 size: 14 residues. V was shortened by 4 bases and J by 10 bases, with 17 bases between the two germline ends. Germline assignment: CDR1 SGHTA and CDR2 FQGNSA. CDR3 sequence (DNA): TGTGCCAGCAGCTCTTTCCGCCCTACTCAGGAGCAGTTCTTC. Amino acid sequence: CASSSFRPTQEQFF.

Comment on this clonotype: Given a much more abundant clone one base away, this may be a read error. This rearrangement joins TRBV5-1 to TRBJ2-3; 9 positions agree with TRBD1. TRBJ1-5 explains the end of the DNA better; the J call may be wrong. CDR1 is SGHRS and CDR2 is YFSETQ in the germline V gene. CDR3 length: 14 residues. The CDR3 region has the DNA TGCGCCAGCAGCCCCCCCGGGACAGGGAGCACGCAGCATTTT. Protein product: CASSPPGTGSTQHF.

By its share, this clonotype is medium-sized. The chain recombines TRBV11-2 with TRBJ1-3; D uncertain. Trimming cost V 4 bases and J 0 bases, with 10 bases left between them. This CDR3 spans 15 amino acids. Germline V lookup: CDR1 SGHAT, CDR2 FQNNGV. CDR3 DNA: TGTGCCAGCAGCTCGCTGAGCGTCTCTGGAAACACCATATATTTT. Translation: CASSSLSVSGNTIYF.

This clonotype was seen more than once but under ten times. A much larger clone lies a single base off, so this may be a read error. The chain joins TRBV11-3 to TRBJ2-1, with TRBD1 matching 8 bases. Germline V lookup: CDR1 SGHNT, CDR2 YENEEA. The CDR3 loop spans 13 amino acids. Trimming took 5 bases from V and 7 from J; bases not matched to a gene: 4. In DNA, the CDR3 is TGTGCCAGCAGCCCCCGGACAGGGAATGAGCAGTTCTTC. It translates to CASSPRTGNEQFF.

The genes are TRBV20-1 and TRBJ1-4, with D possibly being TRBD1 (5 bases). The CDR3 runs to 15 residues. Germline CDR1 reads DFQATT; CDR2 reads SNEGSKA (reference sequence). Trimming removed 3 bases at V and 8 bases at J, with 19 bases between. The chain's CDR3 is CSARVGGTPVEKLFF. The CDR3 nucleotides are TGCAGTGCTAGGGTTGGGGGGACCCCCGTGGAAAAACTGTTTTTT.

V and J are TRBV6-5 and TRBJ1-1; unclear D gene. V was pared by 6 bases and J by 1 base, with 6 bases between. The CDR3 covers 12 residues. CDR1 MNHEY and CDR2 SVGAGI come from the germline V gene. The CDR3 DNA reads as TGTGCCAGCAGAGACCGGAACACTGAAGCTTTCTTT. Protein: CASRDRNTEAFF.

This clonotype was detected many times. The V and J genes are TRBV11-2 and TRBJ2-7, with 7 bases lining up with TRBD2. The junction had 9 bases not matched to a gene; V was cut back by 5 bases and J by 2 bases. This CDR3 is 15 amino acids long. The V gene's germline CDR1 is SGHAT and CDR2 FQNNGV. The CDR3 reads CASSEEAGVPYEQYV. The DNA of the CDR3 is TGTGCCAGCAGCGAAGAGGCGGGAGTCCCCTACGAGCAGTACGTC.

This clonotype was seen many times. The gene calls are TRBV7-2 and TRBJ2-1; maybe TRBD1 (6 bases). The CDR3 runs 15 residues. Looked up from germline, CDR1 is SGHTA and CDR2 is FQGNSA. V was shortened by 1 base and J by 0 bases, with 7 bases between the two germline ends. The CDR3 nucleotides read TGTGCCAGCAGCTTAGAGGGGGACTCCTACAATGAGCAGTTCTTC. Its translation is CASSLEGDSYNEQFF.

J is TRBJ2-6 and V is TRBV6-1, with 12 bases matching TRBD1. Germline CDR1 and CDR2: MNHNS and SASEGT. CDR3 length: 17 amino acids. V shed 4 bases and J 2 bases; nucleotides not matched to a gene: 3. CDR3 loop: CASSGGQGATGANVLTF. DNA for the CDR3: TGTGCCAGCAGTGGGGGACAGGGGGCTACTGGGGCCAACGTCCTGACTTTC.

There are many counts of this clonotype. The chain uses TRBV29-1 and TRBJ2-3; 16 positions agree with TRBD2. CDR1 SQVTM and CDR2 ANQGSEA come from the germline V gene. The CDR3 totals 16 residues. V trimming: 3 bases; J trimming: 4 bases; junction bases outside the gene matches: 4. CDR3 DNA: TGCAGCGTTGATGGGGGACTAGCGGGAGGGCCAGATACGCAGTATTTT. The encoded protein is CSVDGGLAGGPDTQYF.

This clonotype was seen many times. V gene TRBV5-1 combines with J gene TRBJ2-1, with D unresolved. Germline values: CDR1 SGHRS, CDR2 YFSETQ. Between the trimmed V and J ends, which lost 3 bases and 5 bases, there was a span of 6 bases. This CDR3 spans 12 amino acids. The chain's CDR3 is CASSSSDNEQFF. The DNA of the CDR3 is TGCGCCAGCAGCTCTAGTGACAATGAGCAGTTCTTC.

In this sample, this clonotype turned up many times. The chain carries TRBV12-3 or TRBV12-4 and TRBJ1-5; no firm D call. Trimming removed 2 bases from V and 7 bases from J, with 12 bases in between. The CDR3 is 14 amino acids. The CDR3 DNA is TGTGCCAGCAGTTTATCGGGGAGCGGCCAGCCCCAGCATTTT. It encodes CASSLSGSGQPQHF.

Concerning this clonotype itself: A single base separates this from a much larger clone, so it may be a read error. The chain joins TRBV28 to TRBJ1-2; TRBD1 aligns across 7 bases. Germline CDR1 and CDR2: MDHEN and SYDVKM. The CDR3 has 14 amino acids. CDR3 DNA: TGTGCCGGCCAGCCGGGACAGACTAACTTTGGCTACACCTTC. This codes for CAGQPGQTNFGYTF.